The 24 T cell receptor beta chains in this list originate from one sample, sequenced in a study of cytomegalovirus exposure and HLA in healthy donors. PCR primers comprised 60 Vbeta and 13 Jbeta primers. Sequenced by immunoSEQ multiplex PCR; TCRdb stores in-frame clones only, minus some. The sample lists 80,000 to 100,000 clones, around 80% occurring once. What was sequenced was PBMCs. These receptors were taken from a man aged 18 to 30 in good health and CMV-seropositive.

The chain's CDR3 is CASIGGSTDTQYF. In nucleotides, the CDR3 is TGTGCCAGCATAGGGGGCAGCACAGATACGCAGTATTTT. This chain links TRBV28 with TRBJ2-3, with TRBD1 matching 7 bases. This CDR3 spans 13 amino acids. V gave up 7 bases and J gave up 0 bases; unmatched junction bases: 1. Per the germline V gene, CDR1 is MDHEN and CDR2 is SYDVKM.

V is TRBV5-8 and J is TRBJ1-6; D uncertain. Trimming took 3 bases from V and 5 from J, leaving 12 bases between them. This CDR3 has 15 residues. From germline, CDR1 is SGHTS and CDR2 YDEGEE. The CDR3 protein is CASSSGSLNNSPLHF. The DNA for the CDR3 is TGTGCCAGCAGCTCGGGATCCCTTAATAATTCACCCCTCCACTTT.

This chain uses TRBV25-1 with TRBJ1-6, with TRBD1 as a possible D gene (6 bases). Germline lookup yields CDR1 MGHDK and CDR2 SYGVNS. The CDR3 consists of 15 residues. Trimming left V 2 bases short and J 6 bases short, with 11 bases between. The DNA for the CDR3 is TGTGCCAGCAGTGAAGCCAGGGGATCTAATTCACCCCTCCACTTT. It encodes CASSEARGSNSPLHF.

In this sample, this clone turned up a few times. V and J are TRBV5-1 and TRBJ2-5, with 7 bases fitting TRBD2. Germline V gene data show CDR1 as SGHRS and CDR2 as YFSETQ. J gave up 5 bases and V 4 bases, and 5 bases lay outside the gene matches. The CDR3 extends over 13 amino acids. CDR3 amino acids: CASSPRGGETQYF. In nucleotides, the CDR3 is TGCGCCAGCAGCCCCCGGGGAGGGGAGACCCAGTACTTC.

The chain is built from TRBV5-1 and TRBJ2-7; TRBD2 aligns across 12 bases. V shed 2 bases and J 6 bases; nucleotides not matched to a gene: 6. This CDR3 region has 15 residues. Germline V lookup: CDR1 SGHRS, CDR2 YFSETQ. CDR3 DNA sequence: TGCGCCAGCAGCTTCTCCCTAGCGGGGGGGCGCGAGCAGTACTTC. It yields the protein CASSFSLAGGREQYF.

The chain employs TRBV6-4 and TRBJ2-2; the match to TRBD1 covers 8 bases. The germline V gene encodes CDR1 MRHNA and CDR2 SNTAGT. The CDR3 is made up of 16 amino acids. V shed 0 bases and J 5 bases; nucleotides not matched to a gene: 5. The DNA of the CDR3 is TGTGCCAGCAGTGACTCCCGGACAGGGCAAACCGGGGAGCTGTTTTTT. Amino acids: CASSDSRTGQTGELFF.

With regard to this clone: Other DNA sequences of this sample code for an identical CDR3. V and J are TRBV10-1 and TRBJ2-7; a possible D gene is TRBD1 (6 bases). The V gene's germline CDR1 is WNHNN and CDR2 SYGVQD (reference sequence). The CDR3 has 13 residues. The V gene lost 0 bases and the J gene lost 3 bases, with 6 bases spanning the gap. The CDR3 is CASSESGGYEQYF. The DNA of the CDR3 is TGCGCCAGCAGTGAGTCAGGGGGCTACGAGCAGTACTTC.

The chain joins TRBV5-6 to TRBJ2-5; D is unresolved. Germline values: CDR1 SGHDT, CDR2 YYEEEE. Trimming shortened V by 2 bases and J by 4 bases, and 12 bases separated the two germline ends. The CDR3 contains 14 residues. CDR3 sequence reads: CASSLERLGETQYF. The CDR3 DNA reads TGTGCCAGCAGCTTAGAGCGACTCGGAGAGACCCAGTACTTC. Full variable domain (rest looked up from reference TRBV5-6 and TRBJ2-5): DAGVTQSPTHLIKTRGQQVTLRCSPKSGHDTVSWYQQALGQGPQFIFQYYEEEERQRGNFPDRFSGHQFPNYSSELNVNALLLGDSALYLCASSLERLGETQYFGPGTRLLVL.

The chain employs TRBV4-1 and TRBJ1-3; the D gene is possibly TRBD1 (6 bases). Germline CDR1 and CDR2: MGHRA and YSYEKL. Trimming took 3 bases from V and 0 from J, leaving 15 bases between them. This CDR3 has 17 amino acids. CDR3 nucleotide sequence: TGCGCCAGCAGCCAGGTGGGACAACAGAGCTCTGGAAACACCATATATTTT. This sequence encodes CASSQVGQQSSGNTIYF.

The chain carries TRBV2 and TRBJ2-7; TRBD1 matches 7 bases. This CDR3 has 13 amino acids. The germline V gene encodes CDR1 SNHLY and CDR2 FYNNEI. Trimming cost V 3 bases and J 3 bases; bases outside gene matches: 2. CDR3 nucleotides: TGTGCCAGCAGTGATGCAGGGGGCTACGAGCAGTACTTC. It specifies CASSDAGGYEQYF.

The rearrangement joins TRBV5-1 to TRBJ1-1; D is possibly TRBD1 (5 bases). The CDR3 runs to 15 residues. Germline loops: CDR1 SGHRS, CDR2 YFSETQ. Trimming took 3 bases from V and 1 from J, leaving 13 bases between them. Here the CDR3 DNA reads TGCGCCAGCAGCTCCGGGCAGGGCCCGAACACTGAAGCTTTCTTT. It translates to CASSSGQGPNTEAFF.

V is TRBV11-1 and J is TRBJ2-5, with a weak D call TRBD2 (7 bases). The V gene lost 5 bases and the J gene lost 0 bases, with 13 bases spanning the gap. The CDR3 contains 15 residues. CDR1 and CDR2 (germline): SGHAT, FQDESV (reference sequence). This CDR3 reads CASSHRGAYQETQYF. The CDR3 DNA reads TGTGCCAGCAGCCACCGGGGGGCCTACCAAGAGACCCAGTACTTC.

This rearrangement joins TRBV28 to TRBJ1-2; 7 bases align to TRBD1. Per the germline V gene, CDR1 is MDHEN and CDR2 is SYDVKM. V trimming: 6 bases; J trimming: 6 bases; junction bases outside the gene matches: 10. This CDR3 is 14 amino acids long. The CDR3 sequence: CASSTAGGGNGYTF. DNA for the CDR3: TGTGCCAGCAGCACGGCAGGGGGTGGAAATGGCTACACCTTC.

The chain carries TRBV2 and TRBJ1-5, with D unclear. Germline V gene data show CDR1 as SNHLY and CDR2 as FYNNEI. CDR3 length equals 15 residues. V lost 0 bases and J 6 bases, leaving 12 bases between the germline ends. CDR3 sequence reads: CASSEAFPTRQPQHF. The CDR3 DNA follows: TGTGCCAGCAGTGAAGCTTTTCCTACCCGTCAGCCCCAGCATTTT.

The rearrangement joins TRBV6-6 to TRBJ2-2; 8 bases map to TRBD2. CDR3 size: 15 residues. V lost 2 bases to trimming and J lost 6 bases; unmatched junction nucleotides: 5. Germline CDR1 reads MNHNY; CDR2 reads SVGAGI (reference sequence). CDR3 nucleotide sequence: TGTGCCAGCAGTTACGGGACTAGTCCCCCCGGGGAGCTGTTTTTT. Encoded protein: CASSYGTSPPGELFF.

This chain's CDR3 is CASTPGGGNTEAFF. DNA of the CDR3: TGTGCCAGCACCCCAGGGGGCGGGAACACTGAAGCTTTCTTT. This chain joins TRBV28 and TRBJ1-1; 8 bases map to TRBD1. There are 14 residues in the CDR3. After removal of 7 bases from V and 1 base from J, the junction contained 5 bases not matched to a gene. Germline V gene lookup returns CDR1 MDHEN and CDR2 SYDVKM.

The V call is TRBV5-1, the J call TRBJ1-4; D is possibly TRBD1 (5 bases). The CDR3 is made up of 14 amino acids. Germline loops: CDR1 SGHRS, CDR2 YFSETQ. Between the trimmed V and J ends, which lost 4 bases and 3 bases, there was a span of 10 bases. CDR3 residues: CASSNPGANEKLFF. DNA of the CDR3: TGCGCCAGCAGCAACCCGGGGGCTAATGAAAAACTGTTTTTT.

V is TRBV10-2 and J is TRBJ2-7, with D perhaps TRBD1 (5 bases). The CDR3 has 16 amino acids. Germline V gives CDR1 WSHSY, CDR2 SAAADI. Trimming left V 0 bases short and J 3 bases short, with 15 bases between. The CDR3 loop reads CASSESIGAGLYEQYF. In nucleotides, the CDR3 is TGCGCCAGCAGTGAGTCTATTGGTGCAGGGCTCTACGAGCAGTACTTC.

This clone came up once. The chain joins TRBV27 to TRBJ1-5, with 7 nucleotides matching TRBD1. The CDR3 totals 16 residues. V was clipped by 4 bases and J by 1 base; unmatched bases: 7. Germline CDR1 reads MNHEY; CDR2 reads SMNVEV (reference sequence). This chain's CDR3 is CASSSAGGGSNQPQHF. The CDR3 coding sequence is TGTGCCAGCAGTTCTGCAGGGGGTGGGAGCAATCAGCCCCAGCATTTT.

This clone was counted a few times. The chain combines TRBV18 with TRBJ1-5; 8 nucleotides agree with TRBD1. The CDR3 length is 15 residues. The germline gives CDR1 KGHSH, CDR2 LQKENI. V trimming: 6 bases; J trimming: 5 bases; junction bases outside the gene matches: 9. CDR3 amino acids: CASSRTGQGDQPQHF. CDR3 in DNA: TGTGCCAGCTCGCGTACCGGACAGGGCGATCAGCCCCAGCATTTT.

The chain couples TRBV6-5 to TRBJ2-5; D is possibly TRBD1 (6 bases). The J call is uncertain, as TRBJ2-7 better fits the DNA end. Germline V gene sequence: CDR1 MNHEY, CDR2 SVGAGI. This CDR3 has 13 residues. The CDR3, as DNA: TGTGCCAGCAATTCAGGGGATGCCTACGAGCAGTACTTC. This codes for CASNSGDAYEQYF.

V and J are TRBV10-2 and TRBJ1-6; weak D call: TRBD1 (5 bases). Germline assignment: CDR1 WSHSY and CDR2 SAAADI. The CDR3 has 16 amino acids. V dropped 6 bases and J dropped 6 bases, with 18 bases sitting between them. Here the CDR3 DNA reads TGCGCCAGCAGCCTGGGGATTCAGGGAGGTAATTCACCCCTCCACTTT. It codes for CASSLGIQGGNSPLHF.

The gene calls are TRBV5-6 and TRBJ1-3; D gene uncertain. Trimming took 7 bases from V and 0 from J, leaving 8 bases between them. Germline CDR1 SGHDT, CDR2 YYEEEE. This CDR3 spans 13 amino acids. CDR3 sequence (DNA): TGTGCCAGCTATCGGTACTCTGGAAACACCATATATTTT. Translated: CASYRYSGNTIYF.

The V call is TRBV30, the J call TRBJ2-1; D gene ambiguous. Looked up from germline, CDR1 is GTSNPN and CDR2 is SVGIG (reference sequence). V lost 1 base and J 7 bases, leaving 5 bases between the germline ends. This CDR3 has 11 amino acids. In DNA form, the CDR3 reads TGTGCCTGGAGTGCAGTAAATGAGCAGTTCTTC. Translated, it gives CAWSAVNEQFF.